These T cell receptor beta chains were read from a single sample in a study of T cells after posttransplantation cyclophosphamide. Sequenced by immunoSEQ multiplex PCR; TCRdb stores in-frame clones only, minus some. The specimen has 40,000 to 55,000 clones, none found just once. The sequenced sample consisted of PBMCs. All receptors derive from a man aged 35 to 55 in good health, CMV-negative, and a related stem cell transplant donor. CDR3s include the opening cysteine and the closing phenylalanine or tryptophan. A D gene is named only where the DNA matches it firmly. Not all rows give a size; the values are once, few, many and, for expanded clones, a class.

D	V	J	size	DNA	CDR3
NA	TRBV5-5	TRBJ1-2	many	TGTGCCAGCAGCTTGGGGGGGGACTATGGCTACACCTTC	CASSLGGDYGYTF
TRBD2	TRBV5-5	TRBJ2-5	many	TGTGCCAGCAGCTTTTCCAGCGGGGAAGAGACCCAGTACTTC	CASSFSSGEETQYF
TRBD1	TRBV6-6	TRBJ2-2	many	TGTGCCAGCAGACCCCCGGGACAGGGGTCCACCGGGGAGCTGTTTTTT	CASRPPGQGSTGELFF
TRBD2	TRBV11-2	TRBJ2-5	many	TGTGCCAGCACCCTTAGCGGGGGCCAAGAGACCCAGTACTTC	CASTLSGGQETQYF
NA	TRBV18	TRBJ2-1	few	TGTGCCAGCTCAGGGAGCGGGCCTTACAATGAGCAGTTCTTC	CASSGSGPYNEQFF
TRBD1	TRBV29-1	TRBJ1-2	many	TGCAGCGTTCTGACAGGGATATCATGGCTTGGCTACACCTTC	CSVLTGISWLGYTF
NA	TRBV2	TRBJ2-3	many	TGTGCCAGCACAAGCGTTGAGACAGATACGCAGTATTTT	CASTSVETDTQYF
NA	TRBV2	TRBJ2-1	many	TGTGCCAGCACTCCTCAACAGGGAGCCGCCTCAATCAATGAGCAGTTCTTC	CASTPQQGAASINEQFF
NA	TRBV10-3	TRBJ2-7	few	TGTGCCATCAGTGAGAAGGGGACAAACACCTACGAGCAGTACTTC	CAISEKGTNTYEQYF
NA	TRBV10-3	TRBJ1-2	many	TGTGCCATCAGTGAGTCGAGGGAGTCTTACTATGGCTACACCTTC	CAISESRESYYGYTF
TRBD1	TRBV6-5	TRBJ2-4	many	TGTGCCAGCAGATCCGGACAGGCCCAGTTTAACATTCAGTACTTC	CASRSGQAQFNIQYF
TRBD2	TRBV5-6	TRBJ2-2	many	TGTGCCAGCAGCTTTAGCGGGCCCACGAACACCGGGGAGCTGTTTTTT	CASSFSGPTNTGELFF
NA	TRBV29-1	TRBJ2-3	NA	TGCAGCGTTGAACCGGGCACAGATACGCAGTATTTT	CSVEPGTDTQYF
NA	TRBV5-1	TRBJ1-1	many	TGCGCCAGCAGCCTGTCGGGTCAGACGAACACTGAAGCTTTCTTT	CASSLSGQTNTEAFF
TRBD2	TRBV11-3	TRBJ2-3	many	TGTGCCAGCAGCTTCGACGGGAGGGTCACAGATACGCAGTATTTT	CASSFDGRVTDTQYF
TRBD1	TRBV6-6	TRBJ2-5	many	TGTGCCAGCAGTTACCGATCGGGACAGCCGCAAGAGACCCAGTACTTC	CASSYRSGQPQETQYF
NA	TRBV13	TRBJ1-1	many	TGTGCCAGCAGCCTTTCGGGGTTGCACACTGAAGCTTTCTTT	CASSLSGLHTEAFF
NA	TRBV2	TRBJ2-4	NA	TGTGCCAGCAGTGAGGACCCAGGGGTCGTAAACATTCAGTACTTC	CASSEDPGVVNIQYF
TRBD1	TRBV5-6	TRBJ2-5	many	TGTGCCAGCAGCTTTCTAGGACAGGTCAAGGGGGAGACCCAGTACTTC	CASSFLGQVKGETQYF
NA	TRBV10-3	TRBJ2-2	many	TGTGCCATCAGTGTTAACACAGCGAACACCGGGGAGCTGTTTTTT	CAISVNTANTGELFF
NA	TRBV27	TRBJ1-4	NA	TGTGCCAGCAGTTTATTCAGAAATGAAAAACTGTTTTTT	CASSLFRNEKLFF
TRBD2	TRBV9	TRBJ2-1	NA	TGTGCCAGCAGCTCCAGGACTAGCGGGAGGAATGAGCAGTTCTTC	CASSSRTSGRNEQFF
TRBD1	TRBV11-3	TRBJ2-3	many	TGTGCCAGCAGCGGACAGGGCAAGACAGATACGCAGTATTTT	CASSGQGKTDTQYF
NA	TRBV9	TRBJ2-3	few	TGTGCCAGCAGCGTAGGGGGGGGCGCAGGCACAGATACGCAGTATTTT	CASSVGGGAGTDTQYF
NA	TRBV11-2	TRBJ2-1	few	TGTGCCAGCAGCTTAATCGACAGTCCGAATAGGGGTGAGCAGTTCTTC	CASSLIDSPNRGEQFF
NA	TRBV7-2	TRBJ2-1	NA	TGTGCCAGCAGCCTCATTGGGGGGAGGAATGAGCAGTTCTTC	CASSLIGGRNEQFF
TRBD2	TRBV19	TRBJ2-1	many	TGTGCCAGTAGCCGGACTAGCGGGACGCTGGAGCAGTTCTTC	CASSRTSGTLEQFF
NA	TRBV6-1	TRBJ2-7	many	TGTGCCAGCACAGTCAGGGGGGCCTCCTACGAGCAGTACTTC	CASTVRGASYEQYF
NA	TRBV6-1	TRBJ1-6	many	TGTGCCAGCAGTGAACCTGGGACAATCCCCCATTCACCCCTCCACTTT	CASSEPGTIPHSPLHF
NA	TRBV19	TRBJ1-3	many	TGTGCCAGTAGTTCGCAGGAAGTGAGAAACACCATATATTTT	CASSSQEVRNTIYF
TRBD2	TRBV10-3	TRBJ2-3	many	TGTGCCATCAGTGTCCAGCGGGAGTCCACAGATACGCAGTATTTT	CAISVQRESTDTQYF
TRBD2	TRBV11-2	TRBJ2-1	many	TGTGCCAGCAGTCTAACCGGGACTACAAACAATGAGCAGTTCTTC	CASSLTGTTNNEQFF
NA	TRBV27	TRBJ2-3	NA	TGTGCCAGCAGTTTGGGAAGACAGCCACTCACAGATACGCAGTATTTT	CASSLGRQPLTDTQYF
TRBD1	TRBV6-5	TRBJ1-5	NA	TGTGCCAGCAGCCCCGGGACAGGGGGATATCAGCCCCAGCATTTT	CASSPGTGGYQPQHF
NA	TRBV28	TRBJ1-4	many	TGTGCCAGCTGGGCAGGGAGGGGTCGTAATGAAAAACTGTTTTTT	CASWAGRGRNEKLFF
NA	TRBV4-2	TRBJ1-3	many	TGTGCCAGCGCGAGCTCTGGAAACACCATATATTTT	CASASSGNTIYF
TRBD2	TRBV14	TRBJ2-3	few	TGTGCCAGCAGCCAAGATCGAGCGGGAGGGCTTAATACGCAGTATTTT	CASSQDRAGGLNTQYF
NA	TRBV9	TRBJ2-2	many	TGTGCCAGCAGCGGGTCTTTGGAGCGAGAGTTCGGGGAGCTGTTTTTT	CASSGSLEREFGELFF
NA	TRBV7-9	TRBJ1-4	many	TGTGCCAGCAGCTCACAGAATACCGGACTCGGATTACTTTTT	CASSSQNTGLGLLF
NA	TRBV5-1	TRBJ2-1	many	TGCGCCAGCAGCTTTCCCCGGGACTCAAGCTATGAGCAGTTCTTC	CASSFPRDSSYEQFF
TRBD1	TRBV6-6	TRBJ1-1	many	TGTGCCAGCAGTTCCTCGACAGGGGGGAAGAACACTGAAGCTTTCTTT	CASSSSTGGKNTEAFF
NA	TRBV6-1	TRBJ2-7	few	TGTGCCAGCAGTAGATCACAGGGATACGAGCAGTACTTC	CASSRSQGYEQYF
NA	TRBV18	TRBJ1-1	many	TGTGCCAGCTCCCGGGAGGAGGGGAACACTGAAGCTTTCTTT	CASSREEGNTEAFF
TRBD1	TRBV27	TRBJ2-7	many	TGTGCCAGCAGTTTAAGGGACAGGGATTACGAGCAGTACTTC	CASSLRDRDYEQYF
NA	TRBV19	TRBJ1-3	many	TGTGCCAGTAGGGCAGGGGCCGGAAACACCATATATTTT	CASRAGAGNTIYF
TRBD1	TRBV5-1	TRBJ1-1	many	TGCGCCAGCAGCTTGGTACCGGGACAGGGGGCGTTTGGGACTGAAGCTTTCTTT	CASSLVPGQGAFGTEAFF
TRBD1	TRBV11-2	TRBJ2-1	many	TGTGCCAGCAGCGGACAGGATTACAATGAGCAGTTCTTC	CASSGQDYNEQFF
NA	TRBV18	TRBJ2-7	NA	TGTGCCAGCTCACCGGACACCCAAAAGTACGAGCAGTACTTC	CASSPDTQKYEQYF
TRBD1	TRBV14	TRBJ1-2	few	TGTGCCAGCAGCCAGATCCCCCCCAGGGGGCGGGATGGCTACACCTTC	CASSQIPPRGRDGYTF
NA	TRBV9	TRBJ1-4	NA	TGTGCCAGCAGCGTAGGAGGCAGGGTGGATGAAAAACTGTTTTTT	CASSVGGRVDEKLFF
NA	TRBV11-2	TRBJ1-5	many	TGTGCCAGCAGCTTTGGTATGGGCCAGCACAATCAGCCCCAGCATTTT	CASSFGMGQHNQPQHF
TRBD2	TRBV10-3	TRBJ2-5	few	TGTGCCATCAGCAGACTAGCGGTTGGGGAGACCCAGTACTTC	CAISRLAVGETQYF